Each of the 18 T cell receptor beta chains below was sequenced from the same sample in a study of blood T cell repertoires in COVID-19. The data were produced by immunoSEQ multiplex PCR, yet TCRdb's version contains in-frame clones alone and is incomplete. The table shows more than 300,000 clones, with more than 90% occurring only once. The sample consisted of PBMCs or T cells enriched from blood (not recorded which). Receptor source: a woman in her thirties who had recovered from COVID-19.

V gene TRBV6-5 combines with J gene TRBJ1-3; no definite D call. Germline CDR1 and CDR2: MNHEY and SVGAGI. Between the trimmed V and J ends, which lost 6 bases and 8 bases, there was a span of 11 bases. The CDR3 extends over 12 amino acids. The CDR3 here is CASRVTSDTIYF. The DNA for the CDR3 is TGTGCCAGCAGGGTAACTTCGGACACCATATATTTT.

The chain carries TRBV28 and TRBJ1-1; TRBD1 matches 7 bases. The CDR3 covers 14 residues. The germline gives CDR1 MDHEN, CDR2 SYDVKM. Trimming took 3 bases from V and 8 from J; bases not matched to a gene: 9. The CDR3 region has the DNA TGTGCCAGCAGTTTTCCCCGGACAGGCACCGAAGCTTTCTTT. This codes for CASSFPRTGTEAFF.

The chain recombines TRBV6-5 with TRBJ1-6; 9 nucleotides align to TRBD1. The CDR3 is 14 amino acids. V was pared by 6 bases and J by 7 bases, with 4 bases of the junction left unmatched. CDR1 and CDR2 from the germline V gene are MNHEY and SVGAGI. The CDR3: CASRGQGGNSPLHF. The CDR3 nucleotides are TGTGCCAGCAGGGGACAGGGAGGCAATTCACCCCTCCACTTT.

V is TRBV10-3 and J is TRBJ2-7; 8 nucleotides match TRBD2. Germline V lookup: CDR1 ENHRY, CDR2 SYGVKD. This CDR3 comprises 12 residues. With 3 bases clipped from V and 7 bases from J, the junction kept 2 bases outside the gene matches. CDR3 region: CAISDPGGEQYF. CDR3 sequence (DNA): TGTGCCATCAGTGACCCGGGAGGGGAGCAGTACTTC.

This chain joins TRBV12-3 or TRBV12-4 and TRBJ2-7, with D maybe TRBD1 (5 bases). V shed 6 bases and J shed 0 bases, with 9 bases lying between them. This CDR3 comprises 13 residues. As DNA, the CDR3 is TGTGCCAGCAGCCCTGACAGCTCCTACGAGCAGTACTTC. This encodes CASSPDSSYEQYF.

V is TRBV27 and J is TRBJ2-5; 9 bases match TRBD2. This CDR3 is built from 18 residues. CDR1 and CDR2 (germline): MNHEY, SMNVEV (reference sequence). J gave up 0 bases and V 4 bases, and 12 bases lay outside the gene matches. The CDR3 bases are TGTGCCAGCAGTTCCCCGGGACTAGCCCCTCTGTACCAAGAGACCCAGTACTTC. Translated, it gives CASSSPGLAPLYQETQYF.

Points on this clone: An end of the junction does not agree with germline; a read error may underlie this. The J gene is TRBJ1-1, the V gene TRBV19; 8 bases line up with TRBD1. Germline lookup yields CDR1 LNHDA and CDR2 SQIVND (reference sequence). The CDR3 runs to 14 residues. The CDR3 DNA reads as TGTGCCAGTAGTTTAGACAGGGGACGGACTGAAGCTTTCTTT. Protein: CASSLDRGRTEAFF.

V gene TRBV5-1 combines with J gene TRBJ1-2; TRBD1 matches 7 bases. V was clipped by 0 bases and J by 4 bases; unmatched bases: 3. CDR1 and CDR2 (germline): SGHRS, YFSETQ. The CDR3 spans 14 residues. The chain's CDR3 is CASSLGTGSYGYTF. The CDR3 coding sequence is TGCGCCAGCAGCTTGGGGACAGGCAGCTATGGCTACACCTTC.

This clone was detected only once. One junction end does not reproduce the germline sequence, and a read error may be involved. The V gene is TRBV5-5, the J gene TRBJ1-1; 7 bases agree with TRBD1. The CDR3 length is 17 residues. The germline CDR1 and CDR2 sequences are SGHKS and YYEKEE (reference sequence). The CDR3 region has the DNA TGTGCCAGCAGTTTGGGGACAGTAGGGGGTTCTAACACTGAAGCTTTCTTT. It translates to CASSLGTVGGSNTEAFF.

The chain links TRBV28 to TRBJ1-2; D is possibly TRBD1 (6 bases). V lost 5 bases to trimming and J lost 6 bases, with 10 bases between them. There are 12 residues in the CDR3. CDR1 is MDHEN and CDR2 is SYDVKM in the germline V gene. The CDR3 DNA reads as TGTGCCAGCAGTCCACGGACAGATGGCTACACCTTC. This sequence encodes CASSPRTDGYTF.

This sequence joins TRBV29-1 and TRBJ1-1; 9 positions match TRBD1. The CDR3 runs 12 residues. V gave up 7 bases and J gave up 4 bases; unmatched junction bases: 4. The germline V gene encodes CDR1 SQVTM and CDR2 ANQGSEA. The CDR3 bases are TGCAGCGAAGGGACAGGGAGCACTGAAGCTTTCTTT. As protein: CSEGTGSTEAFF. The full variable domain, completed using reference TRBV29-1 and TRBJ1-1, is SAVISQKPSRDICQRGTSLTIQCQVDSQVTMMFWYRQQPGQSLTLIATANQGSEATYESGFVIDKFPISRPNLTFSTLTVSNMSPEDSSIYLCSEGTGSTEAFFGQGTRLTVV.

CDR3 region: CASSFAGGYNEQFF. CDR3 nucleotide sequence: TGTGCCAGCAGCTTTGCGGGAGGCTACAATGAGCAGTTCTTC. This chain uses TRBV7-9 with TRBJ2-1; 8 bases agree with TRBD2. V was clipped by 3 bases and J by 3 bases; unmatched bases: 1. CDR1 and CDR2 from the germline V gene are SEHNR and FQNEAQ (reference sequence). The CDR3 is 14 amino acids.

This chain links TRBV5-4 with TRBJ1-1, with TRBD1 identical over 10 bases. V dropped 4 bases and J dropped 0; count of bases not matched to a gene: 3. Per germline, CDR1 SGHNT and CDR2 YYREEE (reference sequence). The CDR3 has 15 amino acids. CDR3 in DNA: TGTGCCAGCAGCCCGGGGACAGGGGTGAACACTGAAGCTTTCTTT. Translation: CASSPGTGVNTEAFF.

This clone was seen at least ten times. The chain has TRBV5-1 and TRBJ1-2; no clear D. The germline CDR1 and CDR2 sequences are SGHRS and YFSETQ. The CDR3 consists of 13 residues. V lost 4 bases, J lost 4 bases, and 11 bases lay in between. CDR3 protein: CASSPGIAYGYTF. The CDR3 DNA follows: TGCGCCAGCAGCCCAGGTATTGCCTATGGCTACACCTTC. Drawing the rest from reference TRBV5-1 and TRBJ1-2, the complete variable domain is KAGVTQTPRYLIKTRGQQVTLSCSPISGHRSVSWYQQTPGQGLQFLFEYFSETQRNKGNFPGRFSGRQFSNSRSEMNVSTLELGDSALYLCASSPGIAYGYTFGSGTRLTVV.

The chain employs TRBV19 and TRBJ1-5, with D unresolved. Germline CDR1 and CDR2: LNHDA and SQIVND (reference sequence). The CDR3 sequence is 15 residues long. V shed 8 bases and J shed 6 bases, with 20 bases lying between them. This CDR3 reads CASRPGSGKTQPQHF. CDR3 bases: TGTGCCAGTCGCCCGGGGTCGGGCAAAACTCAGCCCCAGCATTTT.

V and J are TRBV12-5 and TRBJ1-1, with 9 positions matching TRBD1. The trim removed 0 bases at V and 5 bases at J, leaving 10 bases unmatched. From germline, CDR1 is LGHNT and CDR2 FRNRAP. The CDR3 has 17 residues. CDR3 loop: CASGLVVSGQGRTEAFF. The CDR3 nucleotides read TGTGCTAGTGGTTTGGTAGTGTCGGGACAGGGACGAACTGAAGCTTTCTTT.

The rearrangement uses TRBV5-1 and TRBJ1-1, with TRBD1 matching 7 bases. From germline, CDR1 is SGHRS and CDR2 YFSETQ. V lost 5 bases, J lost 0 bases, and 1 base stayed unmatched. CDR3 size: 13 residues. Here the CDR3 reads CASRGQLNTEAFF. As DNA, the CDR3 is TGCGCCAGCAGGGGACAGTTGAACACTGAAGCTTTCTTT.

The sample holds a few counts of this clone. The chain joins TRBV27 to TRBJ2-7; unclear D gene. V was cut by 3 bases and J by 6 bases, with 12 bases left in between. Germline V lookup: CDR1 MNHEY, CDR2 SMNVEV (reference sequence). The length of the CDR3 is 13 residues. The CDR3 bases are TGTGCCAGCAGTTTCTCCGGGTTCACCGAGCAGTACTTC. Residues: CASSFSGFTEQYF.